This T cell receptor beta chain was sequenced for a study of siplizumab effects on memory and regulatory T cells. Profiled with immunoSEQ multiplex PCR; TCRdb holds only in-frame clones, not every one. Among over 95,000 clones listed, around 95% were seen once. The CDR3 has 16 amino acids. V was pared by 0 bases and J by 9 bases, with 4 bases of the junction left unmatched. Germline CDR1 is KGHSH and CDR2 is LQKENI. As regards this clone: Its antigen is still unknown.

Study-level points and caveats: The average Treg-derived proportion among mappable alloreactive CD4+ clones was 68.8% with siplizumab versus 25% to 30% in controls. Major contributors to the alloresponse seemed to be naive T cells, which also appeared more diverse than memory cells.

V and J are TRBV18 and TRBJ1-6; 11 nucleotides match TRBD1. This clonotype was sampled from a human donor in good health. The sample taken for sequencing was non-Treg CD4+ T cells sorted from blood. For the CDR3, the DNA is TGTGCCAGCTCACCACCGACCGGGACAGGGGGTTCACCCCTCCACTTT. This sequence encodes CASSPPTGTGGSPLHF.